This TCR beta chain appears in the sequencing data of a study of blood T cell repertoires in COVID-19 (dated by TCRdb to between 2020 and 2021). With respect to the entire study: Collaborator samples came from the United States, Italy and Spain and covered acute and convalescent phases of COVID-19. The prospective study material was composed of cDNA or gDNA derived from T cells, B-cell-depleted T cells, or PBMCs. Deeply sampled blood TCRbeta repertoires from subjects exposed to, actively infected with, or recovered from COVID-19 were included in the dataset. A freely available public database, intended as a resource for researchers studying the immune response to SARS-CoV-2, is where the repertoires were released. Samples were obtained from the ongoing ImmuneRACE study (first 160 participants) and from 1,200 or so subjects provided by 6 global collaborators. Sample metadata almost always included a de-identified subject ID, COVID-19 status, age in years and sex. Where available, HLA class I and class II types were obtained from metadata supplied by the sample provider rather than from assay-based typing. General findings and caveats noted by the study authors: Clinical and demographic metadata were provided uncurated, with the amount varying by source and participant.

The immunoSEQ Assay, a bias-controlled multiplex PCR, was used to amplify TCRbeta CDR3 regions from genomic DNA. The study's processing was this. The number of nucleated cells in each sample was estimated by amplification of reference gene primers within the assay. Sequence reads were collapsed and filtered to measure the absolute abundance of every unique TCRbeta CDR3 rearrangement. For each sample, productive Simpson clonality was calculated as the square root of Simpson's diversity index over productive rearrangements. Not all clones reach the TCRdb copy of this immuneACCESS table, which keeps in-frame sequences only. Checked studies attribute under half of the gap to unresolved V genes and leave the rest unexplained. The V and J calls and the clone size are those of that table, but D and trimming were determined from the DNA. The sample table lists 70,000 to 95,000 clones, about 89% of them with a count of one. The ten largest account for approximately 15% of the sample.

Whole blood was collected in K2EDTA tubes by collaborating institutions according to the institutions' own protocols. For TCRbeta analysis, collaborators shipped samples in one of three forms: frozen whole blood, isolated PBMCs, or DNA extracted from either of those sample types. The CDR3 starts with the cysteine, ends with the phenylalanine, and has 16 residues. Of the read, only the CDR3 DNA is kept; its 48 bases are in frame from base 1. Clipping removes 2 bases from V and 1 base from J, with 6 as the unmatched junction base count. The germline V gene provides CDR1 MGHRA and CDR2 YSYEKL. Concerning this clone itself: Its antigen is currently not known. Base qualities are missing; no much larger clone stands one base away.

The clonotype was recovered from a man between 65 and 79 years old with active or convalescent COVID-19. This chain joins TRBV4-1 to TRBJ1-1; 8 middle bases align to TRBD1. The sample comprised peripheral blood. The sequenced DNA is TGCGCCAGCAGCCAAATGGACAGGGCTGGGAACACTGAAGCTTTCTTT. This translates into CASSQMDRAGNTEAFF.